These 25 T cell receptor beta chains were all obtained from the same sample, sequenced in a study of cytomegalovirus exposure and HLA in healthy donors. 13 Jbeta primers and 60 Vbeta primers were used for the PCR. Using immunoSEQ multiplex PCR, the repertoire was profiled, and TCRdb retains in-frame clones only, with some absent. The sample has about 200,000 clones, and its top ten clones hold under 6.5%. Sequencing was carried out using PBMCs. These TCRs come from a man aged 30-40 years in good health and CMV-seronegative.

The chain links TRBV30 to TRBJ1-2; 9 nucleotides align to TRBD1. The CDR3 runs to 13 residues. V shed 4 bases, J shed 7 bases, and the junction held 7 bases outside the gene matches. CDR1 GTSNPN and CDR2 SVGIG come from the germline V gene (reference sequence). CDR3 region: CAWTTGQGRGYTF. The CDR3 DNA follows: TGTGCCTGGACTACGGGACAGGGACGTGGCTACACCTTC.

V gene TRBV7-2 combines with J gene TRBJ2-1, with 8 bases matching TRBD1. In germline, CDR1 is SGHTA, CDR2 FQGNSA. The V and J ends lost 7 bases and 3 bases, in that order; junction bases with no gene match: 8. The CDR3 is made up of 15 amino acids. The CDR3 protein is CASTRDRGVYNEQFF. CDR3 nucleotide sequence: TGTGCCAGCACCAGAGACAGGGGAGTCTACAATGAGCAGTTCTTC.

The chain carries TRBV5-1 and TRBJ1-5; 9 positions agree with TRBD1. Germline lookup yields CDR1 SGHRS and CDR2 YFSETQ. V shed 3 bases, J shed 6 bases, and the junction held 13 bases outside the gene matches. There are 17 residues in the CDR3. The CDR3 spells CASSSRDRAKKGQPQHF. In nucleotides, the CDR3 is TGCGCCAGCAGCTCCCGGGACAGGGCGAAGAAGGGTCAGCCCCAGCATTTT.

This chain links TRBV19 with TRBJ2-7; TRBD1 matches 8 bases. CDR3 length: 13 amino acids. Losses at the gene ends were 9 bases for V and 0 bases for J; bases not matched to a gene: 4. In germline, CDR1 is LNHDA, CDR2 SQIVND (reference sequence). The chain's CDR3 is CASGQGLSYEQYF. The CDR3 region has the DNA TGTGCCAGCGGACAGGGTCTCTCCTACGAGCAGTACTTC.

The chain recombines TRBV15 with TRBJ1-5, with D perhaps TRBD1 (5 bases). V lost 5 bases and J 1 base, leaving 12 bases between the germline ends. Germline V gives CDR1 LNHNV, CDR2 YYDKDF (reference sequence). This CDR3 is 15 amino acids long. The CDR3 sequence: CATSPRVMSNQPQHF. CDR3 sequence (DNA): TGTGCCACCAGCCCCAGGGTTATGAGCAATCAGCCCCAGCATTTT.

The chain couples TRBV6-5 to TRBJ2-7, with TRBD1 as a possible D gene (6 bases). The V end lost 2 bases, the J end lost 3 bases, and 17 bases lay between the germline ends. The CDR3 sequence is 16 residues long. CDR1 and CDR2 from the germline V gene are MNHEY and SVGAGI. CDR3 DNA sequence: TGTGCCAGCAGTTACGGCCTTGCAGGGGCTTTCTACGAGCAGTACTTC. Translation gives CASSYGLAGAFYEQYF.

The chain combines TRBV7-2 with TRBJ2-3, with 13 positions matching TRBD2. The CDR3 is made up of 16 amino acids. Germline trimming cut 2 bases from V and 4 bases from J; bases unmatched to any gene: 3. Germline V gene data show CDR1 as SGHTA and CDR2 as FQGNSA. DNA of the CDR3: TGTGCCAGCAGCTTAAGACTAGCGGGGGGACCAGATACGCAGTATTTT. This gives the protein CASSLRLAGGPDTQYF.

The rearrangement uses TRBV19 and TRBJ2-2; 8 nucleotides align to TRBD2. Germline V gene data show CDR1 as LNHDA and CDR2 as SQIVND (reference sequence). With V trimmed by 5 bases and J by 1 base, 15 bases remained unmatched. The CDR3 is 19 amino acids. The DNA for the CDR3 is TGTGCCAGTAGTCCGGCTCACCCTAGGACTAGCTGGAACACCGGGGAGCTGTTTTTT. Residues: CASSPAHPRTSWNTGELFF.

The chain has TRBV6-6 and TRBJ1-3; D unclear. Germline CDR1 reads MNHNY; CDR2 reads SVGAGI (reference sequence). V lost 4 bases and J 4 bases, leaving 14 bases between the germline ends. This CDR3 region has 15 residues. The CDR3 is CASSFDRRVGNTIYF. As DNA, the CDR3 is TGTGCCAGCAGTTTCGACCGGAGGGTAGGAAACACCATATATTTT.

A word on this clone: Other nucleotide sequences from this sample produce the same CDR3. This chain connects TRBV2 to TRBJ2-6; D gene uncertain. The V and J ends lost 6 bases and 0 bases respectively, with 3 bases between them. Germline assignment: CDR1 SNHLY and CDR2 FYNNEI. The CDR3 length is 13 residues. CDR3 bases: TGTGCCAGCAGCTCCTCTGGGGCCAACGTCCTGACTTTC. Amino acids: CASSSSGANVLTF.

This chain links TRBV5-5 with TRBJ2-7, with D possibly matching TRBD2 (5 bases). From germline, CDR1 is SGHKS and CDR2 YYEKEE (reference sequence). V was shortened by 4 bases and J by 2 bases, with 13 bases between the two germline ends. The CDR3 extends over 14 amino acids. In nucleotides, the CDR3 is TGTGCCAGCAGCCCTTCGAGGGTAACCTACGAGCAGTACTTC. It yields the protein CASSPSRVTYEQYF.

The rearrangement joins TRBV4-3 to TRBJ1-5, with a weak D call TRBD1 (5 bases). The CDR3 totals 16 residues. V was cut by 0 bases and J by 0 bases, with 9 bases left in between. Germline-derived CDR1 and CDR2 are LGHNA and YSLEER. CDR3 protein: CASSQDREISNQPQHF. The CDR3 nucleotides read TGCGCCAGCAGCCAAGACAGGGAAATTAGCAATCAGCCCCAGCATTTT.

This sequence joins TRBV2 and TRBJ2-7; maybe TRBD1 (5 bases). Germline V gives CDR1 SNHLY, CDR2 FYNNEI. The V end lost 4 bases, the J end lost 3 bases, and 10 bases lay between the germline ends. The CDR3 spans 13 residues. CDR3 residues: CASSGYRSYEQYF. CDR3 DNA sequence: TGTGCCAGCAGTGGGTACAGGAGCTACGAGCAGTACTTC.

This sequence joins TRBV7-8 and TRBJ2-7; TRBD1 might be the D (6 bases). This CDR3 region has 14 residues. Germline V gene sequence: CDR1 SGHVS, CDR2 FQNEAQ. V lost 3 bases and J 3 bases, leaving 12 bases between the germline ends. CDR3 region: CASSFLKQGYEQYF. CDR3 sequence (DNA): TGTGCCAGCAGCTTTCTCAAACAGGGCTACGAGCAGTACTTC.

This chain links TRBV29-1 with TRBJ1-4; tentatively, D is TRBD1 (5 bases). Per the germline V gene, CDR1 is SQVTM and CDR2 is ANQGSEA. Trimming took 4 bases from V and 5 from J, leaving 14 bases between them. This CDR3 has 14 amino acids. The CDR3 protein is CSVGGGAANEKLFF. In nucleotides, the CDR3 is TGCAGCGTTGGGGGAGGGGCAGCGAATGAAAAACTGTTTTTT.

This sequence joins TRBV4-1 and TRBJ2-1, with TRBD2 identical over 10 bases. V lost 3 bases, J lost 7 bases, and 9 bases stayed unmatched. The CDR3 covers 16 residues. Germline values: CDR1 MGHRA, CDR2 YSYEKL. CDR3 DNA sequence: TGCGCCAGCAGCCATTTCCTAGCGGGAGCTTTAAATGAGCAGTTCTTC. This encodes CASSHFLAGALNEQFF.

Worth noting for this clone: Other DNA sequences of this sample code for an identical CDR3. The J gene is TRBJ1-3, the V gene TRBV14, with no clear D. Deletions cut 5 bases from V and 2 bases from J, with 10 bases between. Germline values: CDR1 SGHDN, CDR2 FVKESK. The CDR3 is 14 amino acids. CDR3 DNA: TGTGCCAGCAGCTTTCCGGGGACTGGAAACACCATATATTTT. It translates to CASSFPGTGNTIYF.

The J gene is TRBJ2-1, the V gene TRBV19; 8 nucleotides line up with TRBD2. The CDR3 extends over 17 amino acids. CDR1 LNHDA and CDR2 SQIVND come from the germline V gene (reference sequence). After removal of 3 bases from V and 7 bases from J, the junction contained 14 bases not matched to a gene. The CDR3 spells CASSMRTRAGVSNEQFF. CDR3 nucleotides: TGTGCCAGTAGTATGCGCACCCGAGCGGGAGTGTCGAATGAGCAGTTCTTC.

V usage is TRBV15 and J usage is TRBJ1-2, with TRBD1 matching over 7 bases. The V gene's germline CDR1 is LNHNV and CDR2 YYDKDF (reference sequence). The CDR3 loop spans 12 amino acids. V dropped 4 bases and J dropped 8; count of bases not matched to a gene: 4. CDR3 DNA: TGTGCCACCAGCAAAGGGGGCGCAGGCTACACCTTC. As protein: CATSKGGAGYTF.

The chain combines TRBV5-4 with TRBJ2-6; D is perhaps TRBD1 (7 bases). V was clipped by 2 bases and J by 0 bases, with 15 bases between them. The length of the CDR3 is 18 residues. Germline loops: CDR1 SGHNT, CDR2 YYREEE (reference sequence). The CDR3 protein is CASSLGGRGLSGANVLTF. The CDR3 DNA is TGTGCCAGCAGCTTAGGGGGCAGGGGACTCTCTGGGGCCAACGTCCTGACTTTC.

The CDR3 is CASSASLAGGRDEQFF. The DNA for the CDR3 is TGTGCCAGCAGCGCCTCGTTGGCGGGGGGGCGGGATGAGCAGTTCTTC. This chain connects TRBV9 to TRBJ2-1; 9 bases are shared with TRBD2. V shed 3 bases, J shed 8 bases, and the junction held 12 bases outside the gene matches. The CDR3 has 16 amino acids. Germline lookup yields CDR1 SGDLS and CDR2 YYNGEE.

The chain is built from TRBV5-6 and TRBJ2-5; 10 bases match TRBD2. Germline CDR1 reads SGHDT; CDR2 reads YYEEEE. Trimming removed 4 bases from V and 4 bases from J; junction bases left unmatched: 7. This CDR3 contains 15 residues. This CDR3 is CASSGLAGAGETQYF. The CDR3 DNA sequence: TGTGCCAGCAGCGGGCTAGCGGGGGCGGGAGAGACCCAGTACTTC.

CDR3 in DNA: TGTGCCAGCAGCTTTTACGAGTATGGCTACACCTTC. This encodes CASSFYEYGYTF. V is TRBV11-2 and J is TRBJ1-2; the D is unclear. With 3 bases removed from V and 5 bases from J, the gap between germline ends came to 7 bases. CDR3 size: 12 residues. CDR1 is SGHAT and CDR2 is FQNNGV in the germline V gene.

This rearrangement joins TRBV6-5 to TRBJ2-7, with D possibly TRBD1 on 7 matching bases. Germline CDR1 MNHEY, CDR2 SVGAGI. This CDR3 is built from 13 residues. V was cut by 4 bases and J by 4 bases, with 11 bases left in between. CDR3 sequence reads: CASSSQGGYEQYF. The CDR3 DNA is TGTGCCAGCAGTTCCCAGGGGGGTTACGAGCAGTACTTC.

This chain joins TRBV27 and TRBJ1-2; possible D gene TRBD1, 5 bases. V was cut by 0 bases and J by 4 bases, with 12 bases left in between. Germline values: CDR1 MNHEY, CDR2 SMNVEV (reference sequence). CDR3 size: 15 residues. The CDR3, as DNA: TGTGCCAGCAGTTTATCGGGGGGGATAGGCTATGGCTACACCTTC. Protein: CASSLSGGIGYGYTF.